This T cell receptor beta chain derives from a study of glioma-infiltrating T cells after dendritic cell vaccination. This clone was seen a single time. No glioblastoma patient carried an isocitrate dehydrogenase mutation. Germline V lookup: CDR1 SGHVS, CDR2 FNYEAQ. V gave up 1 base and J gave up 5 bases; unmatched junction bases: 2. This CDR3 has 14 residues. Libraries were prepared by immunoSEQ multiplex PCR; TCRdb keeps only in-frame clonotypes and omits some of them. Of about 92,000 clones listed, under 90% are singletons. The sequence came from a human donor with glioblastoma. Specimen: blood, collected before dendritic cell vaccination. The genes are TRBV7-6 and TRBJ2-7; 10 bases map to TRBD1. CDR3 sequence (DNA): TGTGCCAGCAGCTTAGGGACAGGGGGTAACGAGCAGTACTTC. Translation gives CASSLGTGGNEQYF.